What follows is one TCR beta chain and its context. What antigen it recognizes has not been identified. The CDR3 end falls 3 residues outside the read, so it is completed with the germline J gene. Every participant had a single incident cervical HPV16 infection, and women with prevalent HPV16 infections were excluded. Cervical HPV DNA was detected with MY09/MY11 PCR, and genotyping was done with dot-blot hybridization. Under 19 mL of heparinized blood were centrifuged, and the buffy coat was aliquoted, frozen at -30°C, then stored at -80°C. QIAGEN kits were used to extract genomic DNA from buffy coat specimens. This sample was taken from a study of T cells in women clearing cervical HPV infection (dated by TCRdb to the late 2010s). In terms of the full investigation: The cases were 25 to 30 women with histologically confirmed HPV16-related CIN3 or worse, and 2 of those women had invasive cancers. A median age of approximately 30 years was observed in cases versus 37 to 45 in controls, and no significant differences in baseline characteristics were found. Since only a few of the women had HLA typing available, the possibility that HLA type was acting as a confounder could not be ruled out. Blood from cases was collected at the visit where the lesion was first found, while blood from controls was collected once the infection could no longer be detected. Nested within Costa Rica's Guanacaste HPV Natural History Study, an exploratory proof-of-principle case-control study compared TCR repertoires across cervical HPV16 outcomes. Controls were some 26 women whose single incident HPV16 infection cleared within 12 months without precancer or cancer developing. Cases and controls were matched on age within five years and on year of sample collection. In the parent cohort, roughly 10,000 women aged 18 or older were enrolled in Guanacaste, Costa Rica, during about 1992 to 1994 and were followed for seven years. Quality controls consisted of five blinded duplicates per group, for a total of roughly 60 samples made up of some 50 participants and roughly ten replicates. Among cases, blood sampling came a median of approximately 150 days after lesion detection, with an interquartile range of roughly 90 to 230 days. Study-level results and caveats: Cases had lower TRBV6-7 relative abundance than controls (about 0.1% versus 0.15%; Bonferroni P = 0.0008). Random forest classifiers that combined richness and V gene abundances separated cases from controls with an estimated AUC of less than 0.85. TCR repertoire richness was significantly higher in CIN3+ cases than in controls across sequencing depths, while evenness did not differ. T-cell numbers per sample were unknown, so richness differences could reflect varying T-cell content rather than repertoire biology. The cross-sectional design could not show whether associations preceded infection or resulted from it; effector/memory subsets and HPV-specific T cells were not isolated.

Using the immunoSEQ assay, multiplex PCR amplified TCR beta CDR3 regions from an average of approximately 1,200 ng of genomic DNA per sample. The assay corrected primer bias using a complete synthetic TCR repertoire to establish an amplification baseline. The amplicons were sequenced using the Illumina platform. As for the original processing: Sequence errors were corrected by clustering with frequency ratios and a modified nearest-neighbor algorithm, and the sequences were then analyzed in the immunoSEQ Analyzer using IMGT gene definitions. TCR richness and evenness were averaged over 20 rarefaction repeats at each rarefaction depth, excluding samples with fewer sequences than the depth. Relative abundances of V, D and J genes were compared between groups using Wilcoxon rank sum tests, with FDR correction applied. For the blinded duplicates, the intraclass correlation was around 95% for TCR richness and averaged about 76% across about 64 gene segments. TCRdb's version of the immuneACCESS table is confined to in-frame rearrangements and falls short of the full clone set. An unresolved V gene accounts for under half of the shortfall where checked; the remainder is of unknown origin. V and J calls and clone size are those listed in that table; D and trimming were worked out from the DNA. The table for this sample records around 37,000 clones. The ten largest account for 6% to 6.5% of the sample.

Here V drops 3 bases and J drops 6 bases, and the junction holds 11 bases not matched to any gene. The CDR3 covers 17 residues, taking in both the cysteine and the phenylalanine. Only the CDR3 bases that were read are kept: 42 of them, in frame from base 1. This chain is built from TRBV23-1 and TRBJ2-1, and 10 junction bases match TRBD1. TRBV23-1 is an open reading frame, and its role is uncertain. Sequenced material: blood buffy coat. This receptor was identified in a woman aged 18-70 years with a cervical HPV16 infection that either progressed to CIN3+ or cleared (not recorded which). The part of the CDR3 DNA that was read is TGCGCCAGCAGTCATCCCCCCTCGGGACAGGGGTCCAATGAG. The resulting protein is CASSHPPSGQGSNE. The full CDR3 protein reads CASSHPPSGQGSNEQFF.